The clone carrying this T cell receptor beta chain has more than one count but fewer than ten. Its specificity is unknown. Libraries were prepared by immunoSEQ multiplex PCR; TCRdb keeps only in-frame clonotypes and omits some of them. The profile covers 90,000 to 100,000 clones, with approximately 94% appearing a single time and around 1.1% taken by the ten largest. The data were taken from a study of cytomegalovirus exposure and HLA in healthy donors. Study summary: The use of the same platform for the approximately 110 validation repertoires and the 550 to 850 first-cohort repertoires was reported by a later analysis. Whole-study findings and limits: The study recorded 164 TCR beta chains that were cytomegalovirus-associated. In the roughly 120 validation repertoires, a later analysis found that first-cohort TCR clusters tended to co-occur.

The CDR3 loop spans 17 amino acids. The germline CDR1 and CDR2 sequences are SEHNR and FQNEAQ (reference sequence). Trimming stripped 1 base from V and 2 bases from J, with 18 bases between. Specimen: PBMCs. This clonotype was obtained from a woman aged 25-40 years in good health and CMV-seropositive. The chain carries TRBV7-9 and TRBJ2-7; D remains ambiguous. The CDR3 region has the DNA TGTGCCAGCAGCTTAGGAGTCGCGAGATTGAATCCCTACGAGCAGTACTTC. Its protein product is CASSLGVARLNPYEQYF.